This T cell receptor beta chain was obtained from a study of CD8 T cells in ankylosing spondylitis. V shed 5 bases and J shed 4 bases, with 20 bases lying between them. The CDR3 runs 16 residues. Study results and limitations: In ankylosing spondylitis blood, a motif of roughly 8 highly homologous TCR beta variants appeared characteristic. According to the report, clones linked to the disease were significantly enriched in matched synovial fluid samples taken from ankylosing spondylitis patients.

Points on this clonotype: Its matching antigen is unknown.

Preparation of TCR beta libraries was done by quantitative 5'-RACE with molecular barcodes. TCRdb reprocessed the 5' RACE reads with MiXCR, giving one entry per CDR3 protein. The top ten clones hold 0.51% of a sample with 700,000 to 1,000,000 distinct CDR3 sequences, about 10% of them seen once. The chain has TRBV12-3 or TRBV12-4 and TRBJ1-2; possible D gene TRBD1, 5 bases. This TCR came from a male donor with ankylosing spondylitis. Sequenced input: blood, either unsorted or a sorted T cell fraction (not recorded which). The CDR3 reads CASSLRRGARGYGYTF. The CDR3 region has the DNA TGTGCCAGCAGTCTCCGACGCGGGGCGCGGGGCTATGGCTACACCTTC.